Listed here are 8 T cell receptor beta chains from one sample, sequenced in a study of T cells after yellow fever vaccination. One entry per CDR3 protein, called by TCRdb with MiXCR from the 5' RACE reads. The table has tens of thousands of distinct CDR3 sequences, 7% to 8.5% seen once. The material was CD8+ T cells sorted from PBMCs, obtained about 2 weeks after the first yellow fever vaccination. These receptors all stem from a man aged 18-30 years who received the YFV17D yellow fever vaccine.

This clonotype has at least ten counts. The chain is built from TRBV5-1 and TRBJ1-2; D unresolved. CDR1 SGHRS and CDR2 YFSETQ come from the germline V gene. V was pared by 1 base and J by 8 bases, with 15 bases between. The CDR3 spans 14 residues. The CDR3 DNA sequence: TGCGCCAGCAGCTTGTCCTGGGCCTCGCGAGGCTACACCTTC. Translating gives CASSLSWASRGYTF.

This clonotype has a count of ten or more. V is TRBV6-2 or TRBV6-3 and J is TRBJ2-5, with D perhaps TRBD1 (5 bases). Germline CDR1 and CDR2: MNHEY and SVGEGT. Trimming took off 5 bases at V and 2 bases at J, with 15 bases between the two ends. The CDR3 sequence is 15 residues long. This CDR3 reads CASSDLRQMQETQYF. The DNA of the CDR3 is TGTGCCAGCAGTGACCTCAGACAGATGCAAGAGACCCAGTACTTC.

This clonotype was seen ten or more times. This chain connects TRBV10-2 to TRBJ1-4; D unclear. V was shortened by 5 bases and J by 8 bases, with 21 bases between the two germline ends. Per germline, CDR1 WSHSY and CDR2 SAAADI. This CDR3 spans 16 amino acids. The CDR3 sequence is CASSSRPKGLREKLFF. The CDR3 DNA is TGCGCCAGCAGTTCGAGACCCAAAGGTTTAAGGGAAAAACTGTTTTTT.

This clonotype was detected many times. The V call is TRBV12-3 or TRBV12-4, the J call TRBJ2-2; D possibly corresponds to TRBD2 (6 bases). This CDR3 spans 15 amino acids. V lost 8 bases and J 2 bases, leaving 15 bases between the germline ends. CDR3 bases: TGTGCCAGCTCTCTAAGCGGGTCCAACACCGGGGAGCTGTTTTTT. It specifies CASSLSGSNTGELFF.

This clonotype has ten or more counts. The rearrangement uses TRBV5-4 and TRBJ1-1; 9 bases are a match to TRBD1. The V segment lost 4 bases and the J segment 5 bases; nucleotides outside the gene matches: 3. Germline CDR1 is SGHNT and CDR2 is YYREEE (reference sequence). This CDR3 has 13 residues. CDR3 sequence: CASSLQGATEAFF. The CDR3 DNA sequence: TGTGCCAGCAGCCTACAGGGGGCAACTGAAGCTTTCTTT.

In this sample, this clonotype turned up many times. The chain employs TRBV7-9 and TRBJ1-4; D remains ambiguous. Germline values: CDR1 SEHNR, CDR2 FQNEAQ (reference sequence). The CDR3 runs 14 residues. V was cut by 10 bases and J by 5 bases, with 17 bases left in between. The CDR3 DNA sequence: TGTGCCACCCGGAGCTACGGCGGGAATGAAAAACTGTTTTTT. Translating it yields CATRSYGGNEKLFF. The full variable domain, its missing parts supplied by reference TRBV7-9 and TRBJ1-4, is DTGVSQNPRHKITKRGQNVTFRCDPISEHNRLYWYRQTLGQGPEFLTYFQNEAQLEKSRLLSDRFSAERPKGSFSTLEIQRTEQGDSAMYLCATRSYGGNEKLFFGSGTQLSVL.

The chain combines TRBV3-1 with TRBJ1-4; 7 bases are a match to TRBD1. Germline V gene sequence: CDR1 LGHDT, CDR2 YNNKEL (reference sequence). The CDR3 spans 15 residues. V was clipped by 7 bases and J by 5 bases; unmatched bases: 10. CDR3 loop: CASTIVGGPNEKLFF. CDR3 in DNA: TGTGCCAGCACCATCGTAGGGGGCCCGAATGAAAAACTGTTTTTT.

At least ten counts were recorded for this clonotype. V gene TRBV27 combines with J gene TRBJ2-7, with 10 bases lining up with TRBD2. Trimming removed 5 bases from V and 3 bases from J; junction bases left unmatched: 7. Per the germline V gene, CDR1 is MNHEY and CDR2 is SMNVEV (reference sequence). The CDR3 has 15 residues. CDR3 loop: CASSPSSGGIYEQYV. DNA for the CDR3: TGTGCCAGCAGTCCCTCTAGCGGGGGAATCTACGAGCAGTACGTC.